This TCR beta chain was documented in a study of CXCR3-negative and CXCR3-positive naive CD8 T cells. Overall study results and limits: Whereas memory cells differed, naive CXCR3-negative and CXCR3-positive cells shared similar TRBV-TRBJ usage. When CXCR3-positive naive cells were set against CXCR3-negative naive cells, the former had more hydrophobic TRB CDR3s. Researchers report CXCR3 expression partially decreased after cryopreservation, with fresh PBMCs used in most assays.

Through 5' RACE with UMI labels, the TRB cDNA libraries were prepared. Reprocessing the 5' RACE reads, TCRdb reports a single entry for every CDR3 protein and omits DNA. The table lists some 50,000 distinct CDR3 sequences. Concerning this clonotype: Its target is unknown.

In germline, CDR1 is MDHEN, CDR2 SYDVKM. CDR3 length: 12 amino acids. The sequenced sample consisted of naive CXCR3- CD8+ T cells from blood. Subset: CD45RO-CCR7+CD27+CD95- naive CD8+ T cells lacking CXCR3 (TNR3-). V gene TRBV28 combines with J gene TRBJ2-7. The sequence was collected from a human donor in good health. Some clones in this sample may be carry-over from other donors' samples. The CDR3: CASTTASYEQYF.